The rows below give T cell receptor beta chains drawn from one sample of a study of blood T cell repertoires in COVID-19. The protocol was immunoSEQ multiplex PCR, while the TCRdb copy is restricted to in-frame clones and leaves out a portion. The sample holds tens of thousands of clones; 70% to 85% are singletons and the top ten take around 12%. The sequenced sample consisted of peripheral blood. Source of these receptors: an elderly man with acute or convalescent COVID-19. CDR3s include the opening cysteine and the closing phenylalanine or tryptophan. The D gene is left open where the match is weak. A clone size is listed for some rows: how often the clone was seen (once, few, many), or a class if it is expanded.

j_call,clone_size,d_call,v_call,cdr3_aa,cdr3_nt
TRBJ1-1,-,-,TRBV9,CASSVGVMGSTEAFF,TGTGCCAGCAGCGTAGGGGTTATGGGGAGCACTGAAGCTTTCTTT
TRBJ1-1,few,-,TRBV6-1,CASSEVGVMNTEAFF,TGTGCCAGCAGTGAGGTAGGAGTCATGAACACTGAAGCTTTCTTT
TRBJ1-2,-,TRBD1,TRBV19,CASSMSRNRGFYGYTF,TGTGCCAGTAGTATGAGCCGGAACAGGGGGTTTTATGGCTACACCTTC
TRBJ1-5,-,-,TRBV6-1,CASSDGQPNLGPQHF,TGTGCCAGCAGTGATGGTCAGCCGAATCTAGGACCCCAGCATTTT
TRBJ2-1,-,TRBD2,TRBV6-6,CASSYHAGGQYNEQFF,TGTGCCAGCAGTTACCATGCGGGGGGCCAATACAATGAGCAGTTCTTC
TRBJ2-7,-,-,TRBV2,CASSVTGPTF,TGTGCCAGCAGTGTGACAGGACCAACCTTC
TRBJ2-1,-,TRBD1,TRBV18,CASSLSRGPVRNEQFF,TGTGCCAGCTCACTCTCCAGGGGGCCCGTACGGAATGAGCAGTTCTTC
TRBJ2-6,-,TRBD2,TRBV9,CASSVGEGRSGANVLTF,TGTGCCAGCAGCGTAGGGGAGGGCCGCTCTGGGGCCAACGTCCTGACTTTC
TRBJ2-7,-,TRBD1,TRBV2,CASKGDRGYEQYF,TGTGCCAGCAAGGGGGACAGGGGATACGAGCAGTACTTC
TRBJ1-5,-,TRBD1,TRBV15,CATSRGTGGMINQPQHF,TGTGCCACCAGCAGAGGGACAGGGGGTATGATCAATCAGCCCCAGCATTTT
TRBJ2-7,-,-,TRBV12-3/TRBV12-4,CASSLDPTYEQYF,TGTGCCAGCAGTTTAGATCCTACCTACGAGCAGTACTTC
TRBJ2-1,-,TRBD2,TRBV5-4,CASSWGLAGFNEQFF,TGTGCCAGCAGCTGGGGACTAGCGGGGTTTAATGAGCAGTTCTTC
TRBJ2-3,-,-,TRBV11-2,CASSPPPPVPGGMQYF,TGTGCCAGCAGCCCTCCCCCACCGGTCCCGGGCGGGATGCAGTATTTT
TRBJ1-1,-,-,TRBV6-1,CASSDRLLGGNTEAFF,TGTGCCAGCAGTGATCGTCTACTCGGGGGGAACACTGAAGCTTTCTTT
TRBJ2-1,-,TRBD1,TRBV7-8,CATGTGTGTKYNEQFF,TGTGCTACCGGGACAGGAACCGGTACGAAATACAATGAGCAGTTCTTC
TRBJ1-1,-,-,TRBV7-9,CASSSLGEGTEAFF,TGTGCCAGCAGTTCGCTAGGGGAAGGCACTGAAGCTTTCTTT
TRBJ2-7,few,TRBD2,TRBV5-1,CASSFGRLAGGQSYEQYF,TGCGCCAGCAGCTTTGGTAGGCTAGCGGGAGGGCAATCCTACGAGCAGTACTTC
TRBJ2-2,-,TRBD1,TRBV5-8,CASSFDRGYTGELFF,TGTGCCAGCAGCTTCGACAGGGGATACACCGGGGAGCTGTTTTTT
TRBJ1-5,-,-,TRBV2,CASSATGLQPQHF,TGTGCCAGCAGTGCTACAGGGCTACAGCCCCAGCATTTT
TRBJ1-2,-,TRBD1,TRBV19,CASSLGTDTYGYTF,TGTGCCAGTAGCCTTGGGACAGACACCTATGGCTACACCTTC
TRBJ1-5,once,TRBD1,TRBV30,CAWSSPFDRGFQPQHF,TGTGCCTGGAGTTCACCTTTCGACAGGGGGTTTCAGCCCCAGCATTTT
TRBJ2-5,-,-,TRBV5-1,CASSLGGQGTQYF,TGCGCCAGCAGCTTGGGGGGGCAGGGGACCCAGTACTTC
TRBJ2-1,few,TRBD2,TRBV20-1,CSASAVLALAGYNEQFF,TGCAGTGCTAGTGCGGTCCTCGCCCTAGCGGGGTACAATGAGCAGTTCTTC
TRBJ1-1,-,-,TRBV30,CAWSVVSGVSLIEAFF,TGTGCCTGGAGTGTAGTATCAGGGGTATCTTTGATTGAAGCTTTCTTT
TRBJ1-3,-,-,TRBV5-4,CASSLAGGNTIYF,TGTGCCAGCAGCTTGGCCGGGGGAAACACCATATATTTT
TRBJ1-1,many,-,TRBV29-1,CSAGNTEAFF,TGCAGCGCCGGGAACACTGAAGCTTTCTTT
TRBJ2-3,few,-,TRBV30,CAWDPSGSTDTQYF,TGTGCCTGGGACCCGAGCGGGAGCACAGATACGCAGTATTTT
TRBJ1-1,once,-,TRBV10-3,CAISETRANTEAFF,TGTGCCATCAGTGAGACCAGGGCGAACACTGAAGCTTTCTTT
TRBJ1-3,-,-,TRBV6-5,CASSYGGSGNTIYF,TGTGCCAGCAGTTACGGAGGCTCTGGAAACACCATATATTTT
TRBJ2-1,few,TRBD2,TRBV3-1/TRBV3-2,CASSQDVGGRAYNEQFF,TGTGCCAGCAGCCAAGATGTCGGCGGGAGGGCTTACAATGAGCAGTTCTTC
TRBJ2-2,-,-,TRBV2,CASSERGQLNTGELFF,TGTGCCAGCAGTGAAAGAGGACAGTTGAACACCGGGGAGCTGTTTTTT
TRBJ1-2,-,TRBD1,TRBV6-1,CASSETGGAGFYGYTF,TGTGCCAGCAGTGAAACAGGGGGCGCAGGGTTTTATGGCTACACCTTC
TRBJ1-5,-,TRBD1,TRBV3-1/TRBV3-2,CASSHTQGAGNQPQHF,TGTGCCAGCAGCCATACACAGGGGGCCGGCAATCAGCCCCAGCATTTT
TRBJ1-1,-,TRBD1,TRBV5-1,CASSNGVRSGGTEAFF,TGCGCCAGCAGCAATGGCGTTCGATCAGGGGGAACTGAAGCTTTCTTT
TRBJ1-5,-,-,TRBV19,CASSPRQTVSNQPQHF,TGTGCCAGTAGTCCAAGACAGACTGTTAGCAATCAGCCCCAGCATTTT
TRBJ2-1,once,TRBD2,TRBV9,CASSPRLAAYNEQFF,TGTGCCAGCAGCCCCCGACTAGCGGCCTACAATGAGCAGTTCTTC
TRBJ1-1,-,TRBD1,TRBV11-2,CASSPGTGLNTEAFF,TGTGCCAGCAGCCCAGGGACAGGGTTGAACACTGAAGCTTTCTTT
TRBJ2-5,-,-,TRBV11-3,CASSLEPEGRETQYF,TGTGCCAGCAGCTTAGAACCCGAGGGTAGAGAGACCCAGTACTTC
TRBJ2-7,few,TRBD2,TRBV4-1,CASSRLAGGPSYEQYF,TGCGCCAGCAGCCGCCTAGCGGGGGGACCCTCCTACGAGCAGTACTTC
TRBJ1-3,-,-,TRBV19,CASRTTGGGNTIYF,TGTGCCAGTAGGACGACAGGCGGCGGAAACACCATATATTTT
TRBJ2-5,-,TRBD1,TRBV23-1,CASSLTRDRAHQETQYF,TGCGCCAGCAGTCTCACCCGGGACAGGGCACACCAAGAGACCCAGTACTTC
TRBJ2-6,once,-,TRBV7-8,CASSPAPGSSGANVLTF,TGTGCCAGCAGCCCCGCCCCAGGTTCCTCTGGGGCCAACGTCCTGACTTTC
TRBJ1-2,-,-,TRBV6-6,CASSYSTGPEGGYTF,TGTGCCAGCAGTTACTCTACGGGTCCGGAAGGAGGCTACACCTTC
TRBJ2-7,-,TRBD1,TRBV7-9,CASSFGQGAAYEQYF,TGTGCCAGCAGCTTCGGACAGGGGGCTGCCTACGAGCAGTACTTC
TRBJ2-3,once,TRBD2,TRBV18,CASSPRLAGGADTQYF,TGTGCCAGCTCACCACGGCTAGCGGGGGGGGCAGATACGCAGTATTTT